This T cell receptor beta chain stems from a study of cytomegalovirus exposure and HLA in healthy donors. Across the whole study: Approximately 180 million T cells yielded 117 million unique TCR beta sequences in earlier analysis. Study-wide findings and caveats: Later analysis reportedly placed an Asian-associated ancestry cluster below the roughly 680-donor mean in N-insertions. Clonal expansion was found to be greater in HLA-associated TCR beta chains than in equally common others in a later analysis.

Amplification used 60 Vbeta primers and 13 Jbeta primers. As handled by the study authors: An analysis that came later counted some 81 million unique TCR beta chains, 9 million to 12 million shared. Clones were read by immunoSEQ multiplex PCR, and TCRdb kept only the in-frame ones, dropping some. That table furnishes V, J and clone size, whereas the DNA furnished D and trimming. The data show some 110,000 clones, with around 61% seen just once and 2% to 2.5% held by the top ten. Details on this clone: Its antigen is undetermined.

This TCR was recovered from a woman aged 25 to 39 in good health and CMV-seronegative. Sample: PBMCs.

As DNA, the CDR3 is TGTGCCAGCAGCTTGGCAGGGAACTATGGCTACACCTTC. This codes for CASSLAGNYGYTF. V is TRBV5-4 and J is TRBJ1-2; weak D call: TRBD1 (5 bases). Trimming took 0 bases from V and 2 from J, leaving 5 bases between them. This CDR3 has 13 amino acids. CDR1 is SGHNT and CDR2 is YYREEE in the germline V gene (reference sequence).